This T cell receptor beta chain was observed in a study of blood T cells in healthy people across ages. A second PCR of roughly 7 to 11 cycles used a sample-barcoded 5' primer and a J-beta primer mix. TCRdb fed the 5' RACE reads into MiXCR, producing one record per CDR3 protein. The table shows 780,000 or so distinct CDR3 sequences, with more than 55% occurring only once. Germline CDR1 is SGHRS and CDR2 is YFSETQ. This CDR3 has 15 residues. The ends lost 0 bases at V and 3 bases at J; junction bases unmatched: 4. The sample was blood. The chain has TRBV5-1 and TRBJ1-2; 8 bases map to TRBD1. This TCR derives from a man aged 35 to 55 in good health. CDR3 bases: TGCGCCAGCAGCTTGGGGACAGGGAAATACTATGGCTACACCTTC. Amino acid sequence: CASSLGTGKYYGYTF.